The 17 T cell receptor beta chains below were found in one sample sequenced in a study of T cells after yellow fever vaccination. TCRdb itself ran the 5' RACE reads through MiXCR, one entry per CDR3 protein. The sample carries hundreds of thousands of distinct CDR3 sequences, over 5% recorded once. The starting material was PBMCs, obtained 5 days after the yellow fever booster vaccination. The receptors come from a man aged 25-45 years who received the YFV17D yellow fever vaccine.

This clonotype was found many times. The CDR3, as DNA: TGCAGTGCTTCCCGGACAGGAAAAGAGACCCAGTACTTC. Translation gives CSASRTGKETQYF. J is TRBJ2-5 and V is TRBV20-1; 7 bases agree with TRBD1. Per the germline V gene, CDR1 is DFQATT and CDR2 is SNEGSKA (reference sequence). Losses at the gene ends were 5 bases for V and 3 bases for J; bases not matched to a gene: 6. The CDR3 is 13 residues long.

This clonotype occurred many times. The rearrangement uses TRBV3-1 and TRBJ2-3; D might be TRBD2 (6 bases). CDR1 and CDR2 from the germline V gene are LGHDT and YNNKEL (reference sequence). There are 14 residues in the CDR3. The V and J ends lost 1 base and 4 bases respectively, with 9 bases between them. CDR3 region: CASSQVTSSDTQYF. DNA of the CDR3: TGTGCCAGCAGCCAAGTTACTAGCTCAGATACGCAGTATTTT.

As regards this clonotype: One base away lies a much larger clone, so this may be a sequencing read error. The CDR3 reads CASSYGLIFAYEQYF. The CDR3 nucleotides are TGTGCCAGCAGCTATGGACTTATTTTCGCCTACGAGCAGTACTTC. The rearrangement uses TRBV7-2 and TRBJ2-7, with D maybe TRBD2 (5 bases). The CDR3 runs 15 residues. V was trimmed by 4 bases and J by 2 bases, leaving 15 bases between them. Germline values: CDR1 SGHTA, CDR2 FQGNSA.

This clonotype was observed at least ten times. The J gene is TRBJ2-1, the V gene TRBV5-1, with TRBD2 matching over 11 bases. CDR1 and CDR2 from the germline V gene are SGHRS and YFSETQ. Germline trimming cut 5 bases from V and 5 bases from J; bases unmatched to any gene: 12. CDR3 length: 17 amino acids. This CDR3 is CASRPNPGLAENNEQFF. CDR3 bases: TGCGCCAGCAGGCCCAATCCGGGACTAGCGGAAAACAATGAGCAGTTCTTC.

In its sample, this clonotype was seen many times. The chain recombines TRBV29-1 with TRBJ2-6, with D perhaps given as TRBD1 or TRBD2 (5 bases each). The CDR3 contains 17 residues. The germline V gene has CDR1 SQVTM and CDR2 ANQGSEA. Trimming shortened V by 3 bases and J by 0 bases, and 15 bases separated the two germline ends. The CDR3 DNA reads as TGCAGCGTTGATCGGGGACGGTCGTTCTCTGGGGCCAACGTCCTGACTTTC. This translates into CSVDRGRSFSGANVLTF.

This clonotype was counted between two and nine times. The V and J genes are TRBV6-2 or TRBV6-3 and TRBJ2-1; TRBD2 aligns across 8 bases. The CDR3 extends over 15 amino acids. The V segment lost 6 bases and the J segment 2 bases; nucleotides outside the gene matches: 6. CDR1 MNHEY and CDR2 SVGEGT come from the germline V gene. CDR3 nucleotides: TGTGCCAGCAGGTTAGCGGGGCTGGCCTACAATGAGCAGTTCTTC. This sequence encodes CASRLAGLAYNEQFF.

The J gene is TRBJ2-1, the V gene TRBV20-1; 7 bases match TRBD1. The CDR3 has 11 residues. J was trimmed by 8 bases and V by 8 bases; bases with no gene match: 6. In germline, CDR1 is DFQATT, CDR2 SNEGSKA (reference sequence). The CDR3 DNA is TGCAGTCATTACAGGGGCGATGAGCAGTTCTTC. This codes for CSHYRGDEQFF.

This clonotype showed up many times. This chain uses TRBV20-1 with TRBJ2-7; TRBD2 matches 10 bases. Germline V CDR1 and CDR2: DFQATT, SNEGSKA (reference sequence). CDR3 length: 15 residues. V lost 1 base to trimming and J lost 3 bases; unmatched junction nucleotides: 6. Here the CDR3 reads CSARGLLAGDYEQYF. The CDR3 nucleotides read TGCAGTGCTAGAGGCCTGCTAGCGGGAGACTACGAGCAGTACTTC.

This clonotype was observed many times. The chain carries TRBV12-3 or TRBV12-4 and TRBJ2-5, with D maybe TRBD2 (6 bases). The CDR3 consists of 14 residues. The V end lost 5 bases, the J end lost 2 bases, and 12 bases lay between the germline ends. The CDR3 reads CASSPPGLQETQYF. For the CDR3, the DNA is TGTGCCAGCAGTCCCCCGGGACTGCAAGAGACCCAGTACTTC.

This clonotype was seen ten or more times. V usage is TRBV5-1 and J usage is TRBJ2-1; 10 positions match TRBD2. Looked up from germline, CDR1 is SGHRS and CDR2 is YFSETQ. The J segment lost 8 bases and the V segment lost 7 bases, leaving 9 bases of the junction unmatched. CDR3 length: 14 residues. CDR3 DNA sequence: TGCGCCAGCTTTTTGTCTAGCGGGAGTGATGAGCAGTTCTTC. Its protein product is CASFLSSGSDEQFF.

This clonotype was found many times. The V call is TRBV5-1, the J call TRBJ2-4; 9 bases fit TRBD1. The CDR3 extends over 13 amino acids. The germline gives CDR1 SGHRS, CDR2 YFSETQ. J was trimmed by 15 bases and V by 0 bases; bases with no gene match: 7. The CDR3 DNA is TGCGCCAGCAGCTTGGCTCGGAGGGACAGGGTGTACTTC. Protein: CASSLARRDRVYF.

The sample holds many counts of this clonotype. The V and J genes are TRBV12-3 or TRBV12-4 and TRBJ2-1; D remains unclear. The CDR3 consists of 13 residues. Trimming removed 4 bases from V and 4 bases from J, with 8 bases in between. The CDR3 is CASSSLEYNEQFF. In DNA, the CDR3 is TGTGCCAGCAGTTCCCTGGAGTACAATGAGCAGTTCTTC.

This clonotype was seen a few times. The rearrangement uses TRBV15 and TRBJ2-5, with D tentatively TRBD1 or TRBD2 (6 bases each). Trimming removed 0 bases from V and 1 base from J, with 15 bases in between. Germline values: CDR1 LNHNV, CDR2 YYDKDF (reference sequence). This CDR3 is 17 amino acids long. The CDR3 here is CATSRELAVRGQETQYF. The CDR3 region has the DNA TGTGCCACCAGCAGAGAGTTAGCGGTCAGGGGCCAAGAGACCCAGTACTTC. The full variable domain, with the rest looked up from reference TRBV15 and TRBJ2-5, is DAMVIQNPRYQVTQFGKPVTLSCSQTLNHNVMYWYQQKSSQAPKLLFHYYDKDFNNEADTPDNFQSRRPNTSFCFLDIRSPGLGDTAMYLCATSRELAVRGQETQYFGPGTRLLVL.

This clonotype was seen ten or more times. V is TRBV5-1 and J is TRBJ2-3; D not resolved. The CDR3 runs 15 residues. Looked up from germline, CDR1 is SGHRS and CDR2 is YFSETQ. Deletions cut 0 bases from V and 4 bases from J, with 12 bases between. The CDR3 coding sequence is TGCGCCAGCAGCTTGGGGTACGGACGCGCAGATACGCAGTATTTT. Translated, it gives CASSLGYGRADTQYF. Variable domain in full (rest from reference TRBV5-1 and TRBJ2-3): KAGVTQTPRYLIKTRGQQVTLSCSPISGHRSVSWYQQTPGQGLQFLFEYFSETQRNKGNFPGRFSGRQFSNSRSEMNVSTLELGDSALYLCASSLGYGRADTQYFGPGTRLTVL.

Ten or more counts support this clonotype. CDR3 region: CTSSRVGRETQYF. CDR3 DNA sequence: TGCACCAGCAGCCGTGTAGGAAGAGAGACCCAGTACTTC. The genes are TRBV1 and TRBJ2-5. TRBV1 is a listed pseudogene. This CDR3 has 13 residues.

This clonotype was seen ten or more times. The chain recombines TRBV29-1 with TRBJ2-7; 7 bases are shared with TRBD2. There are 12 residues in the CDR3. With 5 bases clipped from V and 4 bases from J, the junction kept 5 bases outside the gene matches. Germline V lookup: CDR1 SQVTM, CDR2 ANQGSEA. CDR3 sequence: CSVIREGYEQYF. CDR3 DNA: TGCAGCGTTATCAGGGAGGGGTACGAGCAGTACTTC.

This rearrangement joins TRBV20-1 to TRBJ2-7; D gene ambiguous. The CDR3 length is 14 residues. In germline, CDR1 is DFQATT, CDR2 SNEGSKA (reference sequence). The V and J ends lost 3 bases and 3 bases respectively, with 15 bases between them. The CDR3 loop reads CSARGPVAYYEQYF. CDR3 bases: TGCAGTGCTAGGGGCCCGGTGGCTTACTACGAGCAGTACTTC.